The entry below describes one T cell receptor beta chain. TCRbeta library construction was performed incorporating unique molecular identifiers. TCRdb re-analysed the PCR reads in MiXCR, keeping a single row per CDR3 protein. The sample lists just over 950,000 distinct CDR3 sequences, roughly 29% seen once, with about 28% in the top ten. The data stem from a study of T-cell reconstitution after alpha-beta-depleted transplantation in children. This TCR was recovered from a boy younger than two who had a stem cell transplant for SCID, so the T cells may come from the graft donor. Specimen: PBMCs, mostly from graft donor cells, collected 360 days after TCRalphabeta/CD19-depleted stem cell transplant.

This CDR3 is CASSHTRNSKNIQYF. Written as DNA, the CDR3 is TGTGCCAGCAGTCACACACGAAACTCCAAAAACATTCAGTACTTC. This rearrangement joins TRBV6-5 to TRBJ2-4; unclear D gene. Looked up from germline, CDR1 is MNHEY and CDR2 is SVGAGI. V lost 5 bases and J 2 bases, leaving 13 bases between the germline ends. This CDR3 spans 15 amino acids.